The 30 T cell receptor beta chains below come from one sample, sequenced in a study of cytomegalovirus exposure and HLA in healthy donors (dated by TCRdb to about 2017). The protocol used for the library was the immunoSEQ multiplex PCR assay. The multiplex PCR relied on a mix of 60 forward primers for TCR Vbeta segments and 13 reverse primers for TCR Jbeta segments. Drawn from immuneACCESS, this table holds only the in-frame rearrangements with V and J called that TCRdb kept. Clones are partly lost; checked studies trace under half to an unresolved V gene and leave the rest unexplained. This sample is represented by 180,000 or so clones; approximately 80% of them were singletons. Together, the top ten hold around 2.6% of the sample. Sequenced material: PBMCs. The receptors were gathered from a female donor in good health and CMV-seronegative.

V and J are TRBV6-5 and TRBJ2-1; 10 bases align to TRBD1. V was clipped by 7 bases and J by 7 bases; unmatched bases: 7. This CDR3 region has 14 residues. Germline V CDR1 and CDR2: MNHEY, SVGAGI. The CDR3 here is CASIPPGQGNEQFF. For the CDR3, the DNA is TGTGCCAGCATCCCCCCGGGACAGGGGAATGAGCAGTTCTTC.

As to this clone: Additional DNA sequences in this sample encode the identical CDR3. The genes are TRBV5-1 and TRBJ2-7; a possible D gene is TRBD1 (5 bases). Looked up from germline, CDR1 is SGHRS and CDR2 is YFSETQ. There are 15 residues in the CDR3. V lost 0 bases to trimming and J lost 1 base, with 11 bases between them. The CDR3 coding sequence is TGCGCCAGCAGCTTGGTGCAGGGAAGGTCCTACGAGCAGTACTTC. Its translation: CASSLVQGRSYEQYF. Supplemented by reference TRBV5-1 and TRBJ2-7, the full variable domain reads KAGVTQTPRYLIKTRGQQVTLSCSPISGHRSVSWYQQTPGQGLQFLFEYFSETQRNKGNFPGRFSGRQFSNSRSEMNVSTLELGDSALYLCASSLVQGRSYEQYFGPGTRLTVT.

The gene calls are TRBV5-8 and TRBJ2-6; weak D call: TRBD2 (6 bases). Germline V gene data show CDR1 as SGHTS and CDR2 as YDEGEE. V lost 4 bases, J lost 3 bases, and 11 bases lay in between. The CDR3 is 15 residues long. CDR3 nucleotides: TGTGCCAGCAGCATCGGGACTGGTGGGGCCAACGTCCTGACTTTC. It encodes CASSIGTGGANVLTF.

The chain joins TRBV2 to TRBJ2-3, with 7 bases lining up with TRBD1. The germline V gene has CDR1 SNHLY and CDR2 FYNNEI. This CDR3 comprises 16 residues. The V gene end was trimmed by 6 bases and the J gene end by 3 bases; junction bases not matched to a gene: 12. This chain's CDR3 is CASSLWERGLTDTQYF. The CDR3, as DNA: TGTGCCAGCAGCCTCTGGGAGAGGGGGCTAACAGATACGCAGTATTTT.

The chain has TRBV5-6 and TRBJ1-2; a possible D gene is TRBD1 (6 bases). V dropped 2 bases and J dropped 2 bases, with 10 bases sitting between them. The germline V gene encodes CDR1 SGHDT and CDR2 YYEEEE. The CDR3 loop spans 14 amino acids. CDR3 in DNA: TGTGCCAGCAGCTTATATACAGGGAACTATGGCTACACCTTC. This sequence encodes CASSLYTGNYGYTF.

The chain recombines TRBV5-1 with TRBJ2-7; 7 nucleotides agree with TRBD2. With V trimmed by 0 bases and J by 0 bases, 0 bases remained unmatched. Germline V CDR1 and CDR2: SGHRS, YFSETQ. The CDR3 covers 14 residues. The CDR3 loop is CASSLGGSSYEQYF. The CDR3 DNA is TGCGCCAGCAGCTTGGGCGGGAGCTCCTACGAGCAGTACTTC.

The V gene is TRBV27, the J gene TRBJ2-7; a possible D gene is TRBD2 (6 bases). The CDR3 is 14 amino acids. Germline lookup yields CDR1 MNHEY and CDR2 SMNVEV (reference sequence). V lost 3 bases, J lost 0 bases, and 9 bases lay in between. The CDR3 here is CASSFRGNSYEQYF. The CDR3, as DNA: TGTGCCAGCAGTTTTCGGGGGAACTCCTACGAGCAGTACTTC.

The CDR3 is CASSLRGVQNQPQHF. The CDR3 nucleotides are TGTGCCAGCAGCTTACGGGGAGTTCAGAATCAGCCCCAGCATTTT. V is TRBV5-6 and J is TRBJ1-5; D is unresolved. The CDR3 is 15 amino acids. Germline values: CDR1 SGHDT, CDR2 YYEEEE. The ends were cut back, 2 bases at V and 4 bases at J, with 13 bases in the middle. Variable domain in full (rest from reference TRBV5-6 and TRBJ1-5): DAGVTQSPTHLIKTRGQQVTLRCSPKSGHDTVSWYQQALGQGPQFIFQYYEEEERQRGNFPDRFSGHQFPNYSSELNVNALLLGDSALYLCASSLRGVQNQPQHFGDGTRLSIL.

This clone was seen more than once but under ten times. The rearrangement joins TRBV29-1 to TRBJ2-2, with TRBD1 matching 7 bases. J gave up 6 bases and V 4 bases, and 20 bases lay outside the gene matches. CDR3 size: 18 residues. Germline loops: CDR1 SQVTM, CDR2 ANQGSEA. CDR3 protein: CSVVLLPKTGRFAGELFF. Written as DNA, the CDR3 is TGCAGCGTTGTTCTCCTCCCTAAGACAGGGAGATTTGCCGGGGAGCTGTTTTTT.

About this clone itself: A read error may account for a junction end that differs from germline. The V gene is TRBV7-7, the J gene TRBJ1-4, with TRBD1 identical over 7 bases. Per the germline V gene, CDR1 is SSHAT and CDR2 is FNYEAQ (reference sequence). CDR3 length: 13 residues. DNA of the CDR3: TGTGCTAGCAGCCAAGACAGGGACGAAAAACTGTTTTTT. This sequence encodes CASSQDRDEKLFF. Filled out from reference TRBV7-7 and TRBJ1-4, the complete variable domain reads GAGVSQSPRYKVTKRGQDVTLRCDPISSHATLYWYQQALGQGPEFLTYFNYEAQPDKSGLPSDRFSAERPEGSISTLTIQRTEQRDSAMYRCASSQDRDEKLFFGSGTQLSVL.

The CDR3: CASSLAGGPGTDTQYF. CDR3 in DNA: TGTGCCAGCAGTCTAGCGGGAGGGCCGGGCACAGATACGCAGTATTTT. This chain links TRBV7-3 with TRBJ2-3; 12 nucleotides line up with TRBD2. V lost 6 bases to trimming and J lost 1 base; unmatched junction nucleotides: 5. The CDR3 consists of 16 residues. Germline V gives CDR1 SGHTA, CDR2 FQGTGA.

CDR3 amino acids: CASSEPSGGSFSYEQYF. In DNA form, the CDR3 reads TGTGCCAGCAGTGAACCCTCGGGGGGTTCTTTTTCCTACGAGCAGTACTTC. The rearrangement links TRBV6-1 to TRBJ2-7; 7 bases match TRBD2. This CDR3 has 17 amino acids. J was trimmed by 1 base and V by 2 bases; bases with no gene match: 11. Germline V lookup: CDR1 MNHNS, CDR2 SASEGT.

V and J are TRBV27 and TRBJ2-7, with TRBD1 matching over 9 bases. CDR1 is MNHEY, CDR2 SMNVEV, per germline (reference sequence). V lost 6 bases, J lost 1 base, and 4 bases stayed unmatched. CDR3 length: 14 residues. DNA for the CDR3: TGTGCCAGCAGACCGACAGGGGGATCCTACGAGCAGTACTTC. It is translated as CASRPTGGSYEQYF.

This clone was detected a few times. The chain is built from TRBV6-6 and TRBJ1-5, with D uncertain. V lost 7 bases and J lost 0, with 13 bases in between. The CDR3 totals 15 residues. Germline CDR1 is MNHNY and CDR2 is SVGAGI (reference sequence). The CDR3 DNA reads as TGTGCCAGCACCCTAGGCCGCTTTAGCAATCAGCCCCAGCATTTT. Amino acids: CASTLGRFSNQPQHF.

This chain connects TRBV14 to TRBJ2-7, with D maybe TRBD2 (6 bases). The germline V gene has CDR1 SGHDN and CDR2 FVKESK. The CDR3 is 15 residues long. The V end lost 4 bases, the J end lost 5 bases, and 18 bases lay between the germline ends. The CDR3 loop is CASSLGRGPVHEQYF. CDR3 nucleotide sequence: TGTGCCAGCAGCCTGGGGCGGGGACCCGTACACGAGCAGTACTTC.

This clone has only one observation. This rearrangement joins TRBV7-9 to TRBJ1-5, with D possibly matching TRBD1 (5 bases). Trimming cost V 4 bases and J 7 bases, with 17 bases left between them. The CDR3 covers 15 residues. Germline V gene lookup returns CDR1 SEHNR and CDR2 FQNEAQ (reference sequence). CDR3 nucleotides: TGTGCCAGCAGCTCTCACAGGTTCGATGGGCAGCCCCAGCATTTT. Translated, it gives CASSSHRFDGQPQHF.

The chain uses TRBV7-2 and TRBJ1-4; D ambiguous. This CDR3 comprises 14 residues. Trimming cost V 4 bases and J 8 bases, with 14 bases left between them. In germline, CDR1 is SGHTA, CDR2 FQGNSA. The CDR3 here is CASSSDSGEEKLFF. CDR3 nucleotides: TGTGCCAGCAGCTCGGATTCCGGGGAAGAAAAACTGTTTTTT.

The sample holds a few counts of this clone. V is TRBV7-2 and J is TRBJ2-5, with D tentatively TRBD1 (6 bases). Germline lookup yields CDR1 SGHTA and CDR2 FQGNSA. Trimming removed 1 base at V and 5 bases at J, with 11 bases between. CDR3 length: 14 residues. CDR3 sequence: CASSLDRGWETQYF. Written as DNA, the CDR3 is TGTGCCAGCAGCTTAGATAGGGGGTGGGAGACCCAGTACTTC.

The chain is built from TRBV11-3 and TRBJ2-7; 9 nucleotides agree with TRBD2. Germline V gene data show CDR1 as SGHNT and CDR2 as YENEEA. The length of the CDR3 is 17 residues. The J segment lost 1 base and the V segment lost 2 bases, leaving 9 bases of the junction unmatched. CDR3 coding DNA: TGTGCCAGCAGCTTACCTCAGTCACTAGCGGGTTCCTACGAGCAGTACTTC. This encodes CASSLPQSLAGSYEQYF.

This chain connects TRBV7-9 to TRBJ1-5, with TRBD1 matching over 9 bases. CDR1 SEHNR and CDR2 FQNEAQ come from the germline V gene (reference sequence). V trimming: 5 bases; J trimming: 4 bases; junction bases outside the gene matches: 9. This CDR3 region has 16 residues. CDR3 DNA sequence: TGTGCCAGCAGCGAGGGACAGGGCAACAGAAATCAGCCCCAGCATTTT. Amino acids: CASSEGQGNRNQPQHF.

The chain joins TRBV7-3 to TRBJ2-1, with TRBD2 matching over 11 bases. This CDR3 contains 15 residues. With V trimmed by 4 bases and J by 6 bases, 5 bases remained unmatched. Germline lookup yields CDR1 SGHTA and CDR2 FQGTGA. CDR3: CASSSQGLAVNEQFF. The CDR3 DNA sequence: TGTGCCAGCAGCTCCCAGGGACTAGCGGTCAATGAGCAGTTCTTC.

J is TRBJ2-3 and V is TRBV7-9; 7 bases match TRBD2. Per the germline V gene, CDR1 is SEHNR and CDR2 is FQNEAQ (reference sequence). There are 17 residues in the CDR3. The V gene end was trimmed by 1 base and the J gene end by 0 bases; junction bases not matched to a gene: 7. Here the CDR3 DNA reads TGTGCCAGCAGCTTAGGGGAGGGTAGCCCTAGCACAGATACGCAGTATTTT. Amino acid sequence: CASSLGEGSPSTDTQYF. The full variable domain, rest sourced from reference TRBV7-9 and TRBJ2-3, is DTGVSQNPRHKITKRGQNVTFRCDPISEHNRLYWYRQTLGQGPEFLTYFQNEAQLEKSRLLSDRFSAERPKGSFSTLEIQRTEQGDSAMYLCASSLGEGSPSTDTQYFGPGTRLTVL.

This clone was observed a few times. In DNA, the CDR3 is TGCGCCAGCAGCTTGGAAGCGGGCCAGAACACCGGGGAGCTGTTTTTT. Translating it yields CASSLEAGQNTGELFF. V and J are TRBV5-1 and TRBJ2-2; maybe TRBD2 (6 bases). CDR1 and CDR2 from the germline V gene are SGHRS and YFSETQ. This CDR3 has 16 amino acids. V lost 0 bases, J lost 1 base, and 10 bases lay in between.

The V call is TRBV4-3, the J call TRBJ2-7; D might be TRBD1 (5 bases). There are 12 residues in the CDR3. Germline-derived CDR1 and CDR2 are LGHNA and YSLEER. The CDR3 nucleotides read TGCGCTAGGGGAAAAGGGGTGAACGAGCAGTACTTC. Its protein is CARGKGVNEQYF.

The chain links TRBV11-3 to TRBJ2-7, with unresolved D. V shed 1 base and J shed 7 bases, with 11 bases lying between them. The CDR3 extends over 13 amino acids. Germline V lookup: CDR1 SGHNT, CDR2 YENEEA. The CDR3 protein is CASSLGRRKEQYF. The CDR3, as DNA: TGTGCCAGCAGCTTAGGAAGGAGAAAAGAGCAGTACTTC.

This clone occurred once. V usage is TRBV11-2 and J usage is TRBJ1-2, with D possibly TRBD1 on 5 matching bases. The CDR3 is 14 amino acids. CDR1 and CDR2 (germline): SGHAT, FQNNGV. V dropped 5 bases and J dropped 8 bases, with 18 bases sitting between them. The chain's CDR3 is CASSPAGVPGGYTF. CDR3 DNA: TGTGCCAGCAGCCCGGCGGGGGTTCCGGGCGGCTACACCTTC. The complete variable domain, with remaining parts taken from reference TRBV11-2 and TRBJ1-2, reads EAGVAQSPRYKIIEKRQSVAFWCNPISGHATLYWYQQILGQGPKLLIQFQNNGVVDDSQLPKDRFSAERLKGVDSTLKIQPAKLEDSAVYLCASSPAGVPGGYTFGSGTRLTVV.

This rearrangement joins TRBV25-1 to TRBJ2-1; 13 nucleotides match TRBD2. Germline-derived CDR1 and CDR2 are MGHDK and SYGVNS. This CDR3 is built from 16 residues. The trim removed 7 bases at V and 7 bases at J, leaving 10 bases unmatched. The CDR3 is CASNPGGLAGWNEQFF. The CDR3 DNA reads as TGTGCCAGCAACCCAGGGGGACTAGCGGGATGGAATGAGCAGTTCTTC.

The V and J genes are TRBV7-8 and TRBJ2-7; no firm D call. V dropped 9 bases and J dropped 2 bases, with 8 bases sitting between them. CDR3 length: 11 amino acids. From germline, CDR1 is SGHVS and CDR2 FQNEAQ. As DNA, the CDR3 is TGTGCCAGTTCTGCGGCCTACGAGCAGTACTTC. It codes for CASSAAYEQYF.

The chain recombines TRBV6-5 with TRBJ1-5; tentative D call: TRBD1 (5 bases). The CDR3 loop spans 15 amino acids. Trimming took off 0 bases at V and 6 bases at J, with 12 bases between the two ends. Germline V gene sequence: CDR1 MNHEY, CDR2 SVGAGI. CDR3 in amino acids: CASSYSSGQRQPQHF. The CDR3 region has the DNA TGTGCCAGCAGTTACTCGTCAGGGCAGCGTCAGCCCCAGCATTTT.

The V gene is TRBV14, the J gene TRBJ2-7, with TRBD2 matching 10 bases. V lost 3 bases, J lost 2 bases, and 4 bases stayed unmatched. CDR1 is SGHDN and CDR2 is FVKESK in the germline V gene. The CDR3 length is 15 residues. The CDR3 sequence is CASSQGLAGAYEQYF. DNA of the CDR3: TGTGCCAGCAGCCAGGGTCTAGCGGGGGCCTACGAGCAGTACTTC.